This T cell receptor beta chain was sequenced during a study of blood T cell repertoires in COVID-19. TCRdb's table, derived via immunoSEQ multiplex PCR, lists solely in-frame clones and lacks some. The sample holds 150,000 to 200,000 clones, roughly 85% seen once. J lost 8 bases, V lost 5 bases, and 10 bases had no gene match. Germline values: CDR1 SEHNR, CDR2 FQNEAQ (reference sequence). The CDR3 is made up of 16 amino acids. This clone was seen once. The source material was peripheral blood. The chain uses TRBV7-9 and TRBJ2-1; 12 positions match TRBD1. The TCR originated in a man in his forties or fifties with active or convalescent COVID-19. CDR3 loop: CASSALYGTGGDEQFF. The CDR3 DNA reads as TGTGCCAGCAGCGCACTTTACGGGACAGGGGGCGATGAGCAGTTCTTC.